What follows is one T cell receptor (beta chain) and its context. The CDR3 length is 15 residues. V shed 0 bases and J shed 8 bases, with 16 bases lying between them. The germline gives CDR1 LGHDT, CDR2 YNNKEL (reference sequence). This record comes from a study of blood T cell repertoires in COVID-19. The overall study: Samples of COVID-19 (acute and convalescent) were obtained from the United States, Italy and Spain. PBMCs, B-cell-depleted T cells, or T cells were the source of the cDNA or gDNA that made up the material.

Authors' methods: Amplification from reference gene primers served as the basis for estimated nucleated cell counts. The repertoire was sequenced with immunoSEQ multiplex PCR; TCRdb's copy has only in-frame clones and lacks some. For V, J and clone size, that table is used; D and trimming come from the DNA. The sample records fewer than 75,000 clones, roughly 89% being singletons. The material sequenced was peripheral blood. The source of this sequence is an elderly man with acute or convalescent COVID-19. V is TRBV3-1 (or the pseudogene TRBV3-2) and J is TRBJ1-2; D uncertain. The CDR3 sequence is CASSQDNQDGLGYTF. For the CDR3, the DNA is TGTGCCAGCAGCCAAGATAATCAGGACGGACTGGGCTACACCTTC.